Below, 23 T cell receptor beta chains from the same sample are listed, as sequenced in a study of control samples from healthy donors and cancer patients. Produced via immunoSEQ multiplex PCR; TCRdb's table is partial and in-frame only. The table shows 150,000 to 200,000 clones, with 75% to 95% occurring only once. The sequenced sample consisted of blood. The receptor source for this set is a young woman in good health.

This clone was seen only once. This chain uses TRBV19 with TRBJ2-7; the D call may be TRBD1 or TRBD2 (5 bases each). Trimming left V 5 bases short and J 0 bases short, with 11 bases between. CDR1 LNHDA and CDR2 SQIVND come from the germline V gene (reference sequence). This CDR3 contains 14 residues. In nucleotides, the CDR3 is TGTGCCAGTAGTTCCCGGGACGGCTCCTACGAGCAGTACTTC. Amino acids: CASSSRDGSYEQYF.

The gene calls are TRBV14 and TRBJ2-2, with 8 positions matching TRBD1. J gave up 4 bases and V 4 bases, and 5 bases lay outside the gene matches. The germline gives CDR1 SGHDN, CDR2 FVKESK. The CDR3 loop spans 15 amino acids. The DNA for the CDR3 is TGTGCCAGCAGCCGATTGACAGGGGTCACCGGGGAGCTGTTTTTT. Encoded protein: CASSRLTGVTGELFF.

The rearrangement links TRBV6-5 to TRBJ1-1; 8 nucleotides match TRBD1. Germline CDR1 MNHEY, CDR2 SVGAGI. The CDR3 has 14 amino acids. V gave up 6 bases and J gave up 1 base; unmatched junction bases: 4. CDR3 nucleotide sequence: TGTGCCAGCAGCGTAGACAGGGGGAACACTGAAGCTTTCTTT. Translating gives CASSVDRGNTEAFF.

The CDR3 region is CASSQTTTLAGGPSSYEQYF. DNA of the CDR3: TGCGCCAGCAGCCAAACGACGACCCTAGCGGGAGGCCCGAGCTCCTACGAGCAGTACTTC. The chain recombines TRBV4-3 with TRBJ2-7; TRBD2 matches at 11 bases. This CDR3 contains 20 residues. The V and J ends lost 2 bases and 0 bases, in that order; junction bases with no gene match: 15. Germline-derived CDR1 and CDR2 are LGHNA and YSLEER.

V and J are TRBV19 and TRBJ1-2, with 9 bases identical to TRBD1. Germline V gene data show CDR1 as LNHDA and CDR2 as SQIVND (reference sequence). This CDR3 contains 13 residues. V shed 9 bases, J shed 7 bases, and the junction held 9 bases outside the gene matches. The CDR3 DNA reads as TGTGCCAGCGGACAGGGGATATCGGCTGGCTACACCTTC. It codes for CASGQGISAGYTF.

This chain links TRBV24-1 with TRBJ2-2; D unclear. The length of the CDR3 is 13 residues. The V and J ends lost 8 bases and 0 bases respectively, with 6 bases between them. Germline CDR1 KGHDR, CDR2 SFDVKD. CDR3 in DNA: TGTGCCACCACGGACCCGAACACCGGGGAGCTGTTTTTT. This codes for CATTDPNTGELFF.

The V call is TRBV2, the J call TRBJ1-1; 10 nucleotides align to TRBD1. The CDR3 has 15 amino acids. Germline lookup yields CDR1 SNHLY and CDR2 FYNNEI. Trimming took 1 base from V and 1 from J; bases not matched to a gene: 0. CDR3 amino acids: CASSEGDRGNTEAFF. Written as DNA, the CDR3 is TGTGCCAGCAGTGAAGGGGACAGGGGGAACACTGAAGCTTTCTTT.

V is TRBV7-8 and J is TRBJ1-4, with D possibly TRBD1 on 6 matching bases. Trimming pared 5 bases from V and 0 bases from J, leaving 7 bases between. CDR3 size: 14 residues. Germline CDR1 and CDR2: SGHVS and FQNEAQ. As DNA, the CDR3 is TGTGCCAGCAGCCCAGGGGCAACTAATGAAAAACTGTTTTTT. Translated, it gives CASSPGATNEKLFF. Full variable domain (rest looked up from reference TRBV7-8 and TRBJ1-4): GAGVSQSPRYKVAKRGQDVALRCDPISGHVSLFWYQQALGQGPEFLTYFQNEAQLDKSGLPSDRFFAERPEGSVSTLKIQRTQQEDSAVYLCASSPGATNEKLFFGSGTQLSVL.

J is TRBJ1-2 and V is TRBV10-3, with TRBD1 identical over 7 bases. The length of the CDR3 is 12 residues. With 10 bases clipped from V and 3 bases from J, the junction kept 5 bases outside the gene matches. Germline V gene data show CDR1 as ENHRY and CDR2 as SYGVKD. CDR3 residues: CANSGTDYGYTF. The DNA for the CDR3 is TGTGCCAACTCCGGGACAGACTATGGCTACACCTTC.

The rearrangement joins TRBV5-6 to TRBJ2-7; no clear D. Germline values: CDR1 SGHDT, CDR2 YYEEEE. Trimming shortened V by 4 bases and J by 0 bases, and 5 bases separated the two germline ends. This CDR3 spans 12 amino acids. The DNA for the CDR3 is TGTGCCAGCAGCGACCACTCCTACGAGCAGTACTTC. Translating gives CASSDHSYEQYF.

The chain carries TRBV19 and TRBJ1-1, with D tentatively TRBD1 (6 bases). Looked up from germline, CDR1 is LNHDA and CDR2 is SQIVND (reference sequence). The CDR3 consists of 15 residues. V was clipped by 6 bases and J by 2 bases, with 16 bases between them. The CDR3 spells CASSMAGQINTEAFF. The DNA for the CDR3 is TGTGCCAGTAGCATGGCCGGACAGATTAACACTGAAGCTTTCTTT.

The CDR3 here is CASTWGRGRQPQHF. The CDR3 DNA reads TGTGCCAGTACTTGGGGCAGGGGACGTCAGCCCCAGCATTTT. This rearrangement joins TRBV28 to TRBJ1-5; possible D gene TRBD1, 6 bases. This CDR3 spans 14 amino acids. The germline gives CDR1 MDHEN, CDR2 SYDVKM. Deletions cut 9 bases from V and 6 bases from J, with 18 bases between.

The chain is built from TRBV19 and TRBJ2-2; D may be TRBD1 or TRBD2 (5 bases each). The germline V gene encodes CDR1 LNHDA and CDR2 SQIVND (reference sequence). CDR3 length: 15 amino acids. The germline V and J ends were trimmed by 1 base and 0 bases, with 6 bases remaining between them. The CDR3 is CASSIAGPNTGELFF. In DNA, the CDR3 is TGTGCCAGTAGTATAGCGGGGCCGAACACCGGGGAGCTGTTTTTT.

The CDR3 coding sequence is TGTGCCAGCAGCTTGTTGCCCTCCTATAATTCACCCCTCCACTTT. This sequence encodes CASSLLPSYNSPLHF. V usage is TRBV11-1 and J usage is TRBJ1-6; D not certain. In germline, CDR1 is SGHAT, CDR2 FQDESV (reference sequence). The CDR3 consists of 15 residues. V lost 3 bases to trimming and J lost 0 bases, with 6 bases between them.

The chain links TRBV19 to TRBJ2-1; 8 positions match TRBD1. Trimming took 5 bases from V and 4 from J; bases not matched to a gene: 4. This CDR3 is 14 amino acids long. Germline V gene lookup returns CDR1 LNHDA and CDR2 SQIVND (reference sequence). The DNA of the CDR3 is TGTGCCAGTAGTTCGGACAGGGTTTACAATGAGCAGTTCTTC. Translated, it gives CASSSDRVYNEQFF.

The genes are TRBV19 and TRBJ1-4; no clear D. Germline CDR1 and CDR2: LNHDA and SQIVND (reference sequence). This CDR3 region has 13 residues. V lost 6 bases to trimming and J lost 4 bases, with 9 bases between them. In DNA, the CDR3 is TGTGCCAGTAGGGGGAAGCGTAATGAAAAACTGTTTTTT. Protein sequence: CASRGKRNEKLFF.

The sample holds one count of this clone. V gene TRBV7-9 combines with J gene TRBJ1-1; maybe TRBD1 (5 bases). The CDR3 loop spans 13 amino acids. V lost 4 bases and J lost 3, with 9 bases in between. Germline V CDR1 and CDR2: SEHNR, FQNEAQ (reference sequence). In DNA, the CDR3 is TGTGCCAGCAGCTCCCCGGGGGACACTGAAGCTTTCTTT. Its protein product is CASSSPGDTEAFF.

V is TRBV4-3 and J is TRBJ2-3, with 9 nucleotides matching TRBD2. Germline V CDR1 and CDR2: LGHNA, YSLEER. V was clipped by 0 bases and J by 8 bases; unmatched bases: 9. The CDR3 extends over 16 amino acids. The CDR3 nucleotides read TGCGCCAGCAGCCAAGATATAGCGGCTAGCGGGATTACGCAGTATTTT. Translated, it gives CASSQDIAASGITQYF.

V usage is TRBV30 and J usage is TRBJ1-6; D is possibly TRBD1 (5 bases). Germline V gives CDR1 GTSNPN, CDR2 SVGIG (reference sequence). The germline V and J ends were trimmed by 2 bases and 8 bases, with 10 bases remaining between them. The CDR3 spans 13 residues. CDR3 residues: CAWSPGGDSPLHF. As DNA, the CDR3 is TGTGCCTGGAGTCCGGGGGGGGATTCACCCCTCCACTTT.

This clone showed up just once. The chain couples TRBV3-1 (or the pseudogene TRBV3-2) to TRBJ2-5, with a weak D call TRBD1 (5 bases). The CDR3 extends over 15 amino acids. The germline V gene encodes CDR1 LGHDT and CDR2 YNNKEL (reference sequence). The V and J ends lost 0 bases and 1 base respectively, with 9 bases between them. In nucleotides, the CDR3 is TGTGCCAGCAGCCAAGAGGGGCGGCTCCAAGAGACCCAGTACTTC. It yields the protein CASSQEGRLQETQYF.

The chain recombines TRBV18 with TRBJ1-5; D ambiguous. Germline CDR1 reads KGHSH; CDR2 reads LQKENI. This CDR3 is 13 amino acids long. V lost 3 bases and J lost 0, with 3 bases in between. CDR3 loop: CASSPYSNQPQHF. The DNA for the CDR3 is TGTGCCAGCTCACCCTATAGCAATCAGCCCCAGCATTTT.

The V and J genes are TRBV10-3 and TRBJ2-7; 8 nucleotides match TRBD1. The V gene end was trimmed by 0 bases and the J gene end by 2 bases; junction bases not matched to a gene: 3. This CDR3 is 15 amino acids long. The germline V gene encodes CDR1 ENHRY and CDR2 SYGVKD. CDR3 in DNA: TGTGCCATCAGTGAGTCGGAACAGGGGGCCTACGAGCAGTACTTC. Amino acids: CAISESEQGAYEQYF.

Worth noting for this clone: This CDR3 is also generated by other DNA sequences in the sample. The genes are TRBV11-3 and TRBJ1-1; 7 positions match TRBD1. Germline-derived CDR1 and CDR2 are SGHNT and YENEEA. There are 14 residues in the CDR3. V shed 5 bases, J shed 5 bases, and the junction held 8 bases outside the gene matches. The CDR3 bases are TGTGCCAGCAGCCCCCGACAGGGCGGAACTGAAGCTTTCTTT. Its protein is CASSPRQGGTEAFF.